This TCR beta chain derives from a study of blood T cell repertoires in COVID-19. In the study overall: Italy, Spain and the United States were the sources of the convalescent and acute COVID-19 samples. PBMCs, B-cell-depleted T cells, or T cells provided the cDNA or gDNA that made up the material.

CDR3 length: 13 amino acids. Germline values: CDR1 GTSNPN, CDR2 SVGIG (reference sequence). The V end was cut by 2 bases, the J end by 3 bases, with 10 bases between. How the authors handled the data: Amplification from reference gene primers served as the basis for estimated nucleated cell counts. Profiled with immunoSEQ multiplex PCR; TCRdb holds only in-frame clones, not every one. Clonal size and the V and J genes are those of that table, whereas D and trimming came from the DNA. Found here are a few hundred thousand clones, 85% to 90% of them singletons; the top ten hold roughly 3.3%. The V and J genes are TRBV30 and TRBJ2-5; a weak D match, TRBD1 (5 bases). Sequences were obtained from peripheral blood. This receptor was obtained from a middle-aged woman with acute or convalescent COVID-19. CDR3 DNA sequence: TGTGCCTGGAGTCTGGACACCGAAGAGACCCAGTACTTC. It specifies CAWSLDTEETQYF.